Following are 4 T cell receptor beta chains from one sample sequenced in a study of spatial heterogeneity in lung cancer. TCRdb re-derived calls from the 5' RACE reads in MiXCR, one entry per CDR3 protein. The table includes some 160 distinct CDR3 sequences, about two thirds detected once. The antigens for these receptors are not known. Regarding the study as a whole: Counts that tracked tumor mutation counts were those of expanded intratumoral alpha and beta TCRs.

Time point noted: sample taken at primary tumor resection. The source was lung tumor tissue, collected at surgery. These receptor sequences come from a male donor with early-stage non-small cell lung cancer.

In the case of this clonotype: Found in a library prepared for alpha chains, this beta chain is an off-target read, and its abundance has little meaning. This chain links TRBV28 with TRBJ2-1; no definite D call. V was shortened by 3 bases and J by 8 bases, with 14 bases between the two germline ends. The CDR3 runs to 14 residues. Germline V gene data show CDR1 as MDHEN and CDR2 as SYDVKM. CDR3 protein: CASSFFSMVDEQFF. CDR3 DNA: TGTGCCAGCAGTTTCTTCAGTATGGTGGATGAGCAGTTCTTC.

Note on this clonotype: This beta chain is an off-target read within a library intended for alpha chains, so its frequency means little. The J gene is TRBJ2-1, the V gene TRBV10-3; TRBD2 matches 15 bases. The CDR3 sequence is 15 residues long. J lost 13 bases, V lost 2 bases, and 6 bases had no gene match. Germline CDR1 and CDR2: ENHRY and SYGVKD. CDR3 sequence: CAISEPSGLAGGQFF. The DNA for the CDR3 is TGTGCCATCAGTGAGCCGTCGGGACTAGCGGGGGGCCAGTTCTTC.

Notes on this clonotype: Found in a library prepared for alpha chains, this beta chain is an off-target read, and its abundance has little meaning. This chain links TRBV6-2 or TRBV6-3 with TRBJ2-3; D gene unclear. This CDR3 has 12 residues. Trimming took off 6 bases at V and 3 bases at J, with 7 bases between the two ends. Germline CDR1 MNHEY, CDR2 SVGEGT. CDR3 residues: CASRGITDTQYF. CDR3 DNA: TGTGCCAGCAGGGGGATAACAGATACGCAGTATTTT.

Points on this clonotype: This beta chain slipped into a library made for alpha chains as a stray read, so its size is not meaningful. The V and J genes are TRBV20-1 and TRBJ2-2; no firm D call. CDR1 and CDR2 from the germline V gene are DFQATT and SNEGSKA (reference sequence). Trimming removed 4 bases at V and 3 bases at J, with 9 bases between. The CDR3 covers 13 residues. This CDR3 reads CSAIKPHTGELFF. CDR3 coding DNA: TGCAGTGCTATAAAACCCCACACCGGGGAGCTGTTTTTT.